The clone carrying this T cell receptor (beta chain) was detected only a few times. Its antigen is undetermined. Germline V gene sequence: CDR1 SNHLY, CDR2 FYNNEI. The CDR3 loop spans 13 amino acids. Between the trimmed V and J ends, which lost 3 bases and 3 bases, there was a span of 9 bases. The data belong to a study of CD4 T cells in relation to SARS-CoV-2 and coronaviruses. Study results and caveats: The assay detects memory recall responses, not culture-primed primary responses. Compared with monoreactive clones, crossreactive clones showed significantly weaker SARS-CoV-2 expansion. No donor gave both pre-pandemic and post-infection samples.

Data came from immunoSEQ multiplex PCR; TCRdb stores just in-frame clones and leaves some out. The sample records tens of thousands of clones, around nine tenths being singletons. Sequenced: memory CD4+ T cells from PBMCs. V is TRBV2 and J is TRBJ2-7; weak D call: TRBD1 (6 bases). This receptor was identified in an adult with COVID-19. The chain's CDR3 is CASSEGHIYEQYF. The CDR3 region has the DNA TGTGCCAGCAGTGAGGGACACATCTACGAGCAGTACTTC.